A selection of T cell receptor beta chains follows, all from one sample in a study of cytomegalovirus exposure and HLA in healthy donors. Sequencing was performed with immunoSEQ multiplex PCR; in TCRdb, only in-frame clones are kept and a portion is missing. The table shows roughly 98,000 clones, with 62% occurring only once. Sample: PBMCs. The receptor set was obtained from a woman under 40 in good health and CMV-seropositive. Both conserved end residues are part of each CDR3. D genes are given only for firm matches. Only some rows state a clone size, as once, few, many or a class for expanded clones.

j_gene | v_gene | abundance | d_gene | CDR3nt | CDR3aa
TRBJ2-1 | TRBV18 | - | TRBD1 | TGTGCCAGCTCACCACCCTCGGGACAGGGCTCAAATGAGCAGTTCTTC | CASSPPSGQGSNEQFF
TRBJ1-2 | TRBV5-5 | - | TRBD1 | TGTGCCAGCAGCTTCTTTAACCGGGACAGGGGTGGCTACACCTTC | CASSFFNRDRGGYTF
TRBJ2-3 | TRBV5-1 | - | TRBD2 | TGCGCCAGCAGCGTCGGACTAGCGGGGGGCCCAGATACGCAGTATTTT | CASSVGLAGGPDTQYF
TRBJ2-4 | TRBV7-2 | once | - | TGTGCCAGCCGCCCGACAGAAGCCAAAAACATTCAGTACTTC | CASRPTEAKNIQYF
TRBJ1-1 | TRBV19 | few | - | TGTGCCAGTAGAGAGGCCCAAGCATCTCGCACCTTCTTT | CASREAQASRTFF
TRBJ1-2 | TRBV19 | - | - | TGTGCCAGTAGTATACAGGGCCAGGGCCCTACCTATGGCTACCCCTTC | CASSIQGQGPTYGYPF
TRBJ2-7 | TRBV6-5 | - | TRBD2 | TGTGCCAGCACGTCGGGACTAGGTCGCTCCTACGAGCAGTACTTC | CASTSGLGRSYEQYF
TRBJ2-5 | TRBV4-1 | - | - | TGCGCCAGCAGCCCACAGGAGAGGAAGACCCAGTACTTC | CASSPQERKTQYF
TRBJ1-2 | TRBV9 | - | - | TGTGCCAGCAGCGCGGACGGTCAGTTGAGGGCTGGCTACACCTTC | CASSADGQLRAGYTF
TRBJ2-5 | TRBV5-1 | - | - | TGCGCCAGCAGCGGGAGGGGGGCTCAAGAGACCCAGTACTTC | CASSGRGAQETQYF
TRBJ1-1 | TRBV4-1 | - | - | TGCGCCAGCAGCCGGACTCAGGACCCCCAAGAAGCTTTCTTT | CASSRTQDPQEAFF
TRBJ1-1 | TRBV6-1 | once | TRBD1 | TGTGCCAGCAGTGAAACATCAAACCCGGGACAGGGGGCTAACACTGAAGCTTTCTTT | CASSETSNPGQGANTEAFF
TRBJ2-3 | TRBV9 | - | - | TGTGCCAGCAGCCCTAGGGCACAGGGTAGCACAGATACGCAGTATTTT | CASSPRAQGSTDTQYF
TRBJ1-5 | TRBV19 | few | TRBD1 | TGTGCCAGTAGTATAGGAGGACAGGGGGCGTCGGGGACCCAGCATTTT | CASSIGGQGASGTQHF
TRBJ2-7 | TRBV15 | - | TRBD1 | TGTGCCACCAGCGCGCGGGACAGGGACTACGAGCAGTACTTC | CATSARDRDYEQYF